The 27 T cell receptor beta chains reported below all come from one sample, sequenced in a study of blood T cell repertoires in COVID-19 (dated by TCRdb to 2019 to 2021). Receptor amplification or capture employed the immunoSEQ multiplex PCR assay. This is the immuneACCESS table as TCRdb keeps it, with only in-frame sequences that have V and J called. A part of the clones is gone; compared with another copy, unresolved V genes explain less than half, and the rest is unexplained. The sample yields about 24,000 clones; about 81% were counted once. Clones ranked in the top ten supply 2% to 2.5% of the sample. The specimen was peripheral blood. Source of these receptors: a woman between 65 and 79 years old with COVID-19, enrolled during active disease.

This chain joins TRBV15 and TRBJ2-2; D is uncertain. CDR3 length: 15 amino acids. Per germline, CDR1 LNHNV and CDR2 YYDKDF (reference sequence). Trimming pared 0 bases from V and 2 bases from J, leaving 7 bases between. The DNA for the CDR3 is TGTGCCACCAGCAGAGATGGCGGAAACACCGGGGAGCTGTTTTTT. Protein sequence: CATSRDGGNTGELFF.

V and J are TRBV19 and TRBJ2-5; perhaps TRBD1 as D (6 bases). Germline values: CDR1 LNHDA, CDR2 SQIVND (reference sequence). V lost 5 bases, J lost 2 bases, and 9 bases lay in between. The CDR3 sequence is 13 residues long. CDR3 sequence reads: CASSVDRQETQYF. CDR3 nucleotide sequence: TGTGCCAGTAGTGTTGACAGGCAAGAGACCCAGTACTTC.

This chain connects TRBV20-1 to TRBJ1-1; no firm D call. V was cut by 6 bases and J by 6 bases, with 11 bases left in between. This CDR3 contains 11 residues. CDR1 DFQATT and CDR2 SNEGSKA come from the germline V gene (reference sequence). The DNA of the CDR3 is TGCAGTGCCCTCCCCGGGGCTGAAGCTTTCTTT. Its protein is CSALPGAEAFF.

CDR3: CASSLDSADTQYF. Written as DNA, the CDR3 is TGTGCCAGCAGTTTGGATAGCGCAGATACGCAGTATTTT. V is TRBV12-3 or TRBV12-4 and J is TRBJ2-3; possible D gene TRBD2, 5 bases. This CDR3 is 13 amino acids long. Trimming cost V 3 bases and J 4 bases, with 8 bases left between them.

J is TRBJ1-5 and V is TRBV15, with TRBD1 matching over 9 bases. The V segment lost 4 bases and the J segment 3 bases; nucleotides outside the gene matches: 7. CDR1 is LNHNV, CDR2 YYDKDF, per germline (reference sequence). The CDR3 is made up of 16 amino acids. CDR3 coding DNA: TGTGCCACCAGCACCTTAGGACAGGGGATCAATCAGCCCCAGCATTTT. This gives the protein CATSTLGQGINQPQHF.

The chain couples TRBV18 to TRBJ1-1, with TRBD1 matching over 7 bases. Germline trimming cut 6 bases from V and 6 bases from J; bases unmatched to any gene: 1. CDR3 length: 11 residues. Germline V gene lookup returns CDR1 KGHSH and CDR2 LQKENI. The CDR3 reads CASSDRAEAFF. The CDR3 nucleotides are TGTGCCAGCTCCGACAGGGCTGAAGCTTTCTTT.

This clone appeared once. This chain connects TRBV11-2 to TRBJ2-2; D call uncertain. Germline loops: CDR1 SGHAT, CDR2 FQNNGV. The CDR3 consists of 11 residues. Trimming pared 5 bases from V and 6 bases from J, leaving 4 bases between. The CDR3 loop is CASSEAGELFF. The CDR3 region has the DNA TGTGCCAGCAGCGAGGCCGGGGAGCTGTTTTTT.

The chain uses TRBV4-2 and TRBJ2-2, with D unclear. Germline V gene lookup returns CDR1 LGHNA and CDR2 YNFKEQ. V gave up 7 bases and J gave up 6 bases, with 18 bases separating them. The CDR3 is made up of 15 amino acids. The CDR3 loop is CASTNYPDGAGELFF. CDR3 bases: TGTGCCAGCACCAACTACCCTGATGGAGCCGGGGAGCTGTTTTTT.

This clone has a handful of counts. The rearrangement links TRBV5-4 to TRBJ2-7; 8 nucleotides agree with TRBD1. This CDR3 is built from 17 residues. The germline V gene has CDR1 SGHNT and CDR2 YYREEE (reference sequence). After removal of 0 bases from V and 2 bases from J, the junction contained 10 bases not matched to a gene. CDR3 amino acids: CASSLAGRTGSAYEQYV. The CDR3 DNA reads as TGTGCCAGCAGCTTGGCAGGTCGGACAGGGAGCGCCTACGAGCAGTACGTC.

V usage is TRBV5-1 and J usage is TRBJ1-6; no clear D gene. The V end lost 0 bases, the J end lost 9 bases, and 16 bases lay between the germline ends. Looked up from germline, CDR1 is SGHRS and CDR2 is YFSETQ. The CDR3 consists of 16 residues. CDR3 in DNA: TGCGCCAGCAGCTTGGGTCAGGCCATAGGGAGTTCACCCCTCCACTTT. Translated, it gives CASSLGQAIGSSPLHF.

Only a few counts were recorded for this clone. This chain uses TRBV4-1 with TRBJ1-6; 7 positions match TRBD1. Germline V gene sequence: CDR1 MGHRA, CDR2 YSYEKL. With V trimmed by 0 bases and J by 9 bases, 8 bases remained unmatched. CDR3 size: 16 residues. CDR3 in DNA: TGCGCCAGCAGCCAAGAAACAGGGGCGATGGGTTCACCCCTCCACTTT. The encoded protein is CASSQETGAMGSPLHF.

The chain recombines TRBV7-6 with TRBJ1-3; no definite D call. CDR3 length: 15 amino acids. V lost 5 bases and J lost 3, with 14 bases in between. Germline loops: CDR1 SGHVS, CDR2 FNYEAQ. Written as DNA, the CDR3 is TGTGCCAGCAGCCCCCAGGCAGATTATGGAAACACCATATATTTT. Amino acid sequence: CASSPQADYGNTIYF. The full variable domain, with the rest looked up from reference TRBV7-6 and TRBJ1-3, is GAGVSQSPRYKVTKRGQDVALRCDPISGHVSLYWYRQALGQGPEFLTYFNYEAQQDKSGLPNDRFSAERPEGSISTLTIQRTEQRDSAMYRCASSPQADYGNTIYFGEGSWLTVV.

The V and J genes are TRBV13 and TRBJ1-1; TRBD1 matches at 10 bases. The germline CDR1 and CDR2 sequences are PRHDT and FYEKMQ (reference sequence). V trimming: 0 bases; J trimming: 3 bases; junction bases outside the gene matches: 4. CDR3 length: 16 amino acids. CDR3 residues: CASSLGLDRGDTEAFF. The DNA of the CDR3 is TGTGCCAGCAGCTTAGGCCTGGACAGGGGGGACACTGAAGCTTTCTTT.

This clone has more than one count but fewer than ten. This chain uses TRBV7-2 with TRBJ1-2; no clear D gene. Germline lookup yields CDR1 SGHTA and CDR2 FQGNSA. Trimming left V 1 base short and J 6 bases short, with 9 bases between. The CDR3 is made up of 13 amino acids. The CDR3 DNA follows: TGTGCCAGCAGCTTAGTATCTCGGGATGGCTACACCTTC. Translating it yields CASSLVSRDGYTF. The entire variable domain, with the rest obtained from reference TRBV7-2 and TRBJ1-2, is as follows: GAGVSQSPSNKVTEKGKDVELRCDPISGHTALYWYRQSLGQGLEFLIYFQGNSAPDKSGLPSDRFSAERTGGSVSTLTIQRTQQEDSAVYLCASSLVSRDGYTFGSGTRLTVV.

The V and J genes are TRBV12-5 and TRBJ2-5; 11 bases agree with TRBD2. The germline V gene has CDR1 LGHNT and CDR2 FRNRAP. The ends lost 1 base at V and 5 bases at J; junction bases unmatched: 0. The CDR3 runs 14 residues. The CDR3 DNA sequence: TGTGCTAGTGGTTTGGGACTAGCGGGGGAGACCCAGTACTTC. Encoded protein: CASGLGLAGETQYF.

The gene calls are TRBV19 and TRBJ2-2; possible D gene TRBD1, 6 bases. The CDR3 is made up of 14 amino acids. Germline CDR1 is LNHDA and CDR2 is SQIVND (reference sequence). V was shortened by 7 bases and J by 2 bases, with 11 bases between the two germline ends. In nucleotides, the CDR3 is TGTGCCAGTACCCCGGGACAAAACACCGGGGAGCTGTTTTTT. It codes for CASTPGQNTGELFF.

V usage is TRBV5-5 and J usage is TRBJ2-1; D is possibly TRBD1 (5 bases). Germline V gene data show CDR1 as SGHKS and CDR2 as YYEKEE (reference sequence). Between the trimmed V and J ends, which lost 2 bases and 0 bases, there was a span of 6 bases. The CDR3 consists of 14 residues. The CDR3 sequence: CASSFTGSYNEQFF. Written as DNA, the CDR3 is TGTGCCAGCAGCTTCACAGGCTCCTACAATGAGCAGTTCTTC.

This sequence joins TRBV7-2 and TRBJ1-2, with 9 positions matching TRBD1. The V gene end was trimmed by 5 bases and the J gene end by 7 bases; junction bases not matched to a gene: 5. The CDR3 totals 13 residues. Germline values: CDR1 SGHTA, CDR2 FQGNSA. The CDR3 DNA reads TGTGCCAGCAGCCCCGGGACAGGGAGTGGCTACACCTTC. Translation: CASSPGTGSGYTF.

This sequence joins TRBV12-3 or TRBV12-4 and TRBJ1-1; D uncertain. This CDR3 comprises 11 residues. The V end lost 3 bases, the J end lost 6 bases, and 5 bases lay between the germline ends. CDR3 sequence (DNA): TGTGCCAGCAGTTTGAGGCCTGAAGCTTTCTTT. It codes for CASSLRPEAFF.

This chain joins TRBV2 and TRBJ2-5, with D maybe TRBD1 (5 bases). There are 13 residues in the CDR3. Germline V gene data show CDR1 as SNHLY and CDR2 as FYNNEI. Trimming stripped 4 bases from V and 5 bases from J, with 11 bases between. CDR3 sequence (DNA): TGTGCCAGCAGTGCCGCAGGGTGGGAGACCCAGTACTTC. As protein: CASSAAGWETQYF.

CDR3 DNA: TGTGCCAGCAGCCAGGGGGGGACAGGGGGCAAAAACTATGGCTACACCTTC. Protein: CASSQGGTGGKNYGYTF. The chain combines TRBV4-2 with TRBJ1-2, with 12 bases identical to TRBD1. V lost 3 bases and J lost 2; bases outside the gene matches: 7. This CDR3 has 17 amino acids. Germline V CDR1 and CDR2: LGHNA, YNFKEQ.

The chain links TRBV2 to TRBJ1-3; D is unresolved. Germline-derived CDR1 and CDR2 are SNHLY and FYNNEI. This CDR3 is 11 amino acids long. Trimming removed 4 bases at V and 8 bases at J, with 6 bases between. This CDR3 reads CASSGEDTIYF. The CDR3 DNA follows: TGTGCCAGCAGTGGAGAGGACACCATATATTTT.

There are a few counts of this clone. J is TRBJ1-1 and V is TRBV6-2 or TRBV6-3; D is ambiguous. There are 15 residues in the CDR3. Trimming left V 2 bases short and J 6 bases short, with 16 bases between. CDR1 MNHEY and CDR2 SVGEGT come from the germline V gene. In DNA form, the CDR3 reads TGTGCCAGCAGTTACAACCCGGGAGGGAAGTCTGAAGCTTTCTTT. Translation: CASSYNPGGKSEAFF.

This clone turned up a few times. V and J are TRBV2 and TRBJ1-2; D is undetermined. This CDR3 spans 10 amino acids. The ends were cut back, 9 bases at V and 8 bases at J, with 10 bases in the middle. Germline-derived CDR1 and CDR2 are SNHLY and FYNNEI. CDR3 sequence reads: CARTLWGYTF. The CDR3 nucleotides are TGTGCCAGGACTTTATGGGGCTACACCTTC.

The table lists this clone with a count of one. V usage is TRBV9 and J usage is TRBJ2-3; D might be TRBD2 (5 bases). Germline CDR1 reads SGDLS; CDR2 reads YYNGEE. The CDR3 is 14 amino acids. V lost 0 bases and J 6 bases, leaving 11 bases between the germline ends. This chain's CDR3 is CASSVGGLEDTQYF. The CDR3 DNA is TGTGCCAGCAGCGTAGGTGGACTTGAGGATACGCAGTATTTT.

This clone was seen just once. The chain joins TRBV2 to TRBJ1-2; no definite D call. V lost 8 bases to trimming and J lost 8 bases, with 18 bases between them. CDR3 length: 13 amino acids. CDR1 and CDR2 (germline): SNHLY, FYNNEI. CDR3 in amino acids: CASVFDPEGGYTF. CDR3 coding DNA: TGTGCCAGCGTGTTCGACCCCGAGGGCGGCTACACCTTC.

V gene TRBV19 combines with J gene TRBJ1-2, with D possibly being TRBD1 (6 bases). CDR3 length: 15 residues. Germline CDR1 reads LNHDA; CDR2 reads SQIVND (reference sequence). The V gene lost 2 bases and the J gene lost 5 bases, with 15 bases spanning the gap. CDR3 bases: TGTGCCAGTAGTATAATGGGGGCACAGGGATATGGCTACACCTTC. Translation: CASSIMGAQGYGYTF.